This is a list of T cell receptor beta chains from one sample in a study of control samples from healthy donors and cancer patients. Only in-frame clones appear in the TCRdb table, and some are missing; sequencing was by immunoSEQ multiplex PCR. The sample has approximately 150,000 clones; just over 85% are singletons. The sample consisted of blood. These TCRs come from a man in his late teens or twenties in good health. CDR3s include the opening cysteine and the closing phenylalanine or tryptophan. Each record gives: clone size, D gene, J gene, V gene, CDR3 DNA, CDR3 protein. D genes are given only for firm matches. Clone size is stated in some rows and not others, as once, few, many or a class when expanded.

>-|-|TRBJ1-1|TRBV4-3
TGCGCCAGCAGCCAAGATCCACAGGGTCGGGCTGAAGCTTTCTTT
CASSQDPQGRAEAFF
>-|-|TRBJ2-3|TRBV7-2
TGTGCCAGCAGCCGGAGGGGGACCTCCCCAGATACGCAGTATTTT
CASSRRGTSPDTQYF
>few|-|TRBJ1-2|TRBV2
TGTGCCAGCAGTGAAGCGCTTCGTGGCAGGGGATATGGCTACACCTTC
CASSEALRGRGYGYTF
>-|-|TRBJ1-2|TRBV28
TGTGCCAGCAGTTTAGACGATCTGGATGGCTACACCTTC
CASSLDDLDGYTF
>few|TRBD1|TRBJ2-6|TRBV7-2
TGTGCCAGCAGCTTAGGGAGGACAGGGAATGGGGCCAACGTCCTGACTTTC
CASSLGRTGNGANVLTF
>-|TRBD1|TRBJ1-1|TRBV6-2/TRBV6-3
TGTGCCAGCAGTTACTCGCACAGGGGTGGGAAGTCTGAAGCTTTCTTT
CASSYSHRGGKSEAFF
>-|-|TRBJ1-2|TRBV3-1/TRBV3-2
TGTGCCAGCAGCCCTTGGGACGGCATCTATGGCTACACCTTC
CASSPWDGIYGYTF
>-|TRBD2|TRBJ2-1|TRBV24-1
TGTGCCACCAGTGATTTGAACGGGGGGGCGAATGAGCAGTTCTTC
CATSDLNGGANEQFF
>-|-|TRBJ1-1|TRBV30
TGTGCCTGGAGTGTAGGCAGGGGGAACACTGAAGCTTTCTTT
CAWSVGRGNTEAFF
>-|-|TRBJ2-7|TRBV28
TGTGCCAGCAGTTTAAACCGGGGCTACGAGCAGTACTTC
CASSLNRGYEQYF
>-|-|TRBJ2-7|TRBV7-2
TGTGCCAGCAGCTTAGCGTATGGTTCCTACGAGCAGTACTTC
CASSLAYGSYEQYF
>-|TRBD2|TRBJ2-3|TRBV30
TGTGCCTGGGGTGCGGGAAGAGCGGGGGCCCAAACAGATACGCAGTATTTT
CAWGAGRAGAQTDTQYF
>-|TRBD1|TRBJ1-2|TRBV10-3
TGTGCCATCAGCCCGGGACAGGGTGACTATGGCTACACCTTC
CAISPGQGDYGYTF
>-|TRBD1|TRBJ1-2|TRBV30
TGTGCGGCGCCGCTGGGACAGGGGGAGTACTATGGCTACACCTTC
CAAPLGQGEYYGYTF
>-|-|TRBJ1-2|TRBV30
TGTGCCTGGAATGGAAACTATGGCTACACCTTC
CAWNGNYGYTF
>once|-|TRBJ2-5|TRBV20-1
TGCAGTGCTAGAGACAGTGAGACCCAGTACTTC
CSARDSETQYF
>-|TRBD1|TRBJ1-1|TRBV7-9
TGTGCCAGCAGCTTAGCTAGAGACAGGGCAATCGCTTTCTTT
CASSLARDRAIAFF
>-|-|TRBJ2-4|TRBV5-6
TGTGCCAGCAGCGAAGGGGTGGCAGGGGCAGCCAAAAACATTCAGTACTTC
CASSEGVAGAAKNIQYF
>-|-|TRBJ1-3|TRBV7-3
TGTGCCAGCAGCTTAAAAATCGACAGCTCTGGAAACACCATATATTTT
CASSLKIDSSGNTIYF
>-|-|TRBJ2-7|TRBV11-2
TGTGCCAGCAGCTTTAGGCTAGGGGTAGAGCCCGGGTACGAGCAGTACTTC
CASSFRLGVEPGYEQYF
>-|TRBD2|TRBJ2-2|TRBV7-2
TGTGCCGAGCGGGGGGGCTCTGGGGGCGTTCACACCGGGGAGCTGTTTTTT
CAERGGSGGVHTGELFF
>-|TRBD1|TRBJ1-2|TRBV30
TGTGCCTGGACTAGTGGTCACAGGGGGGAAATTCGATATGGCTACACCTTC
CAWTSGHRGEIRYGYTF
>-|TRBD2|TRBJ2-1|TRBV7-9
TGTGCCAGCAGCTTAGTCAGCGGGGGGTACAATGAGCAGTTCTTC
CASSLVSGGYNEQFF
>-|-|TRBJ1-2|TRBV9
TGTGCCAGCAGCGTCTTGCCAGCCCAGATAGATGGCTACACCTTC
CASSVLPAQIDGYTF
>once|-|TRBJ1-6|TRBV3-1/TRBV3-2
TGTGCCAGCAGCCAGATAAGCTCGTTTAATTCACCCCTCCACTTT
CASSQISSFNSPLHF
>-|-|TRBJ2-7|TRBV6-2/TRBV6-3
TGTGCCAGCAGCCCAAGTCTATCTCTCGTTTCCTACGAGCAGTACTTC
CASSPSLSLVSYEQYF
>once|-|TRBJ1-1|TRBV5-1
TGCGCCAGCAGCCCGACCGTAGGGGTACACACTGAAGCTTTCTTT
CASSPTVGVHTEAFF
>-|-|TRBJ2-5|TRBV2
TGTGCCAGCAGTGAAAGGCGCCCGACCCAGTACTTC
CASSERRPTQYF
>-|-|TRBJ2-3|TRBV7-8
TGTGCCAGCAGCCTAGCTGTTGATACGCAGTATTTT
CASSLAVDTQYF
>-|-|TRBJ1-3|TRBV19
TGTGCCAGTAGTATAACCTGGTACGGCACCGGCTCTGGAAACACCATATATTTT
CASSITWYGTGSGNTIYF
>-|TRBD1|TRBJ2-2|TRBV6-5
TGTGCCAGCAGACTGACAGGGCAGGGCACCGGGGAGCTGTTTTTT
CASRLTGQGTGELFF
>-|-|TRBJ2-7|TRBV4-3
TGCGCCAGCAGCCAAGAAGCAGCGAACGGCCACGAGCAGTACTTC
CASSQEAANGHEQYF
>-|TRBD1|TRBJ2-2|TRBV15
TGTGCCACCAGCAACGACAGGGAGAACACCGGGGAGCTGTTTTTT
CATSNDRENTGELFF
>-|-|TRBJ2-7|TRBV7-2
TGTGCCAGCATCGACCTGGGGGGCGACGAGCAGTACTTC
CASIDLGGDEQYF
>once|TRBD1|TRBJ1-4|TRBV6-5
TGTGCCAGCAGTTACTCATTTGGGTGGGACAGCGAAAAACTGTTTTTT
CASSYSFGWDSEKLFF
>-|TRBD1|TRBJ1-2|TRBV20-1
TGCAGTGCTAGTAGGACAGGGGGAATAGGCTACACCTTC
CSASRTGGIGYTF
>-|TRBD2|TRBJ2-7|TRBV13
TGTGCCAGCAGATCTACTAGCGGGGGATCCTACGAGCAGTACTTC
CASRSTSGGSYEQYF
>-|TRBD1|TRBJ2-3|TRBV10-2
TGCGCCAGCAGTGGGCGGACAGGGGTCATCACAGATACGCAGTATTTT
CASSGRTGVITDTQYF
>few|-|TRBJ2-2|TRBV5-5
TGTGCCAGCAGCTACGACAGGCCGAACACCGGGGAGCTGTTTTTT
CASSYDRPNTGELFF
>once|-|TRBJ2-1|TRBV5-8
TGTGCCAGCAGCTTCACTGGGGCACAGGGTGATGTTGGCAATGAGCAGTTCTTC
CASSFTGAQGDVGNEQFF
>-|-|TRBJ1-3|TRBV5-6
TGTGCCAGCAGCTCACGCATCGAAGCTGGAAACACCATATATTTT
CASSSRIEAGNTIYF
>-|-|TRBJ2-1|TRBV5-1
TGCGCCAGCAGCTTACAGGGAGAGCAGTTCTTC
CASSLQGEQFF
>-|-|TRBJ2-1|TRBV6-2/TRBV6-3
TGTGCCAGCAGTCCGATGGGTCTCTACAATGAGCAGTTCTTC
CASSPMGLYNEQFF
>-|TRBD2|TRBJ2-4|TRBV28
TGTGCCAGCAGTCCCGGGAGGGCTTCTTTAGCCAAAAACATTCAGTACTTC
CASSPGRASLAKNIQYF
>-|TRBD1|TRBJ2-7|TRBV27
TGTGCCAGCAGTCCGGGACAGGGAACCCACGAGCAGTACTTC
CASSPGQGTHEQYF
>-|-|TRBJ1-1|TRBV28
TGTGCCAGCAAGCCGCCAAGGAGGACTGAAGCTTTCTTT
CASKPPRRTEAFF
>-|TRBD1|TRBJ2-7|TRBV27
TGTGCCAGCAGTAGAACCGGGACAGCCTACGAGCAGTACTTC
CASSRTGTAYEQYF
>-|-|TRBJ2-1|TRBV7-8
TGTGCCAGCAGTCCTCAGACTAGGAGAGGGCTTAATGAGCAGTTCTTC
CASSPQTRRGLNEQFF